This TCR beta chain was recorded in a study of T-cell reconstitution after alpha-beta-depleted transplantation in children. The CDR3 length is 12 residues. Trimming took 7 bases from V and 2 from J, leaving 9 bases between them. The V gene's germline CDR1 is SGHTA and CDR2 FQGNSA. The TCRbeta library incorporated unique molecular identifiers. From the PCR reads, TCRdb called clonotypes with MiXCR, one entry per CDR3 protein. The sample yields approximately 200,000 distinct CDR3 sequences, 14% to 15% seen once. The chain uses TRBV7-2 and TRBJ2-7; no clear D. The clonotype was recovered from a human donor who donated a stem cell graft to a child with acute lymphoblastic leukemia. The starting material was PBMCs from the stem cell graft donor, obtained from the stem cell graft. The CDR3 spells CASTRTTYEQYF. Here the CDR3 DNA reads TGTGCCAGCACCCGAACTACCTACGAGCAGTACTTC.